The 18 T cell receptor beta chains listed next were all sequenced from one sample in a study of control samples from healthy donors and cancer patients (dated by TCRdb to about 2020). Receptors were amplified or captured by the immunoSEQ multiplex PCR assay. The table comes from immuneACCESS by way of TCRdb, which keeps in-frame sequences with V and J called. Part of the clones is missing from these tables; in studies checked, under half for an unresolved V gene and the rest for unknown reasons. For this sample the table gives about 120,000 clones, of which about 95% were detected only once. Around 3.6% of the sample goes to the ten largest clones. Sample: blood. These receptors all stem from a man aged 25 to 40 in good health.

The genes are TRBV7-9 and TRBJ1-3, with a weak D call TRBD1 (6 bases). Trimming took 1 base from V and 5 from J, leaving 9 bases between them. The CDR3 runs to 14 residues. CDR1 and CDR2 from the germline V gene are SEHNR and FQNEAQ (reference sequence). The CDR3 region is CASSLVGQRNTIYF. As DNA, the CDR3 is TGTGCCAGCAGCTTAGTCGGACAGCGAAACACCATATATTTT.

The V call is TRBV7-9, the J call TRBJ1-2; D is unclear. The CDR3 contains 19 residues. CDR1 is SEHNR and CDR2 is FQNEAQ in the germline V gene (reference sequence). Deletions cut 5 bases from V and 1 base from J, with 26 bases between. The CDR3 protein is CASSPRTRGTLMVNYGYTF. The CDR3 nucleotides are TGTGCCAGCAGCCCCCGAACCCGGGGAACCTTAATGGTTAACTATGGCTACACCTTC.

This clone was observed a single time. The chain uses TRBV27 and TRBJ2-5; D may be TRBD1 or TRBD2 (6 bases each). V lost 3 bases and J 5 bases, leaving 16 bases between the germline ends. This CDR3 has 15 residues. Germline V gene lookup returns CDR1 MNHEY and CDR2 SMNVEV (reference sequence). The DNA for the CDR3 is TGTGCCAGCAGTTTGAGTGGGGGGCGAGACGAGACCCAGTACTTC. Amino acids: CASSLSGGRDETQYF.

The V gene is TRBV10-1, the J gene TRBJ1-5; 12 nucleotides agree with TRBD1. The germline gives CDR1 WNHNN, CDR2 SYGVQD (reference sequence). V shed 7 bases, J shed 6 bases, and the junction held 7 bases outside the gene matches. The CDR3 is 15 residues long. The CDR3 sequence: CASNGTGGFGQPQHF. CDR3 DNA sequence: TGCGCCAGCAATGGGACAGGGGGCTTCGGTCAGCCCCAGCATTTT.

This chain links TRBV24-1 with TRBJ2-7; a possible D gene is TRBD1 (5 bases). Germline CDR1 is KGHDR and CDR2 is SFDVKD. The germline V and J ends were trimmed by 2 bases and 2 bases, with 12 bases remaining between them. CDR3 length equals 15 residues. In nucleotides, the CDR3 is TGTGCCACCAGTGATTCTCGGACACGGGCCTACGAGCAGTACTTC. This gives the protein CATSDSRTRAYEQYF.

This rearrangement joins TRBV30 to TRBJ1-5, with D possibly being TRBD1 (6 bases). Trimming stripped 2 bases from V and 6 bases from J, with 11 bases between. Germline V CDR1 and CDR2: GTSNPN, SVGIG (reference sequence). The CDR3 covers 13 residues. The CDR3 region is CAWSTQGIQPQHF. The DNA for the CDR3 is TGTGCCTGGAGTACACAGGGTATTCAGCCCCAGCATTTT.

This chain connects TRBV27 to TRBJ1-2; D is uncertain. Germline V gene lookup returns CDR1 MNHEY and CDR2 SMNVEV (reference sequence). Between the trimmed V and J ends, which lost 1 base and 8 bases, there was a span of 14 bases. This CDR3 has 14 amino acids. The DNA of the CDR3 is TGTGCCAGCAGTTTATACTTCCTCGACGGGGGCTACACCTTC. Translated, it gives CASSLYFLDGGYTF.

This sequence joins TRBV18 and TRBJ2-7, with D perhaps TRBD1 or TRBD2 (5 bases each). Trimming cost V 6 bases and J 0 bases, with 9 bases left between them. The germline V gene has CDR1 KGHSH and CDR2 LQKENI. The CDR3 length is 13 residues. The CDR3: CASSRGDSYEQYF. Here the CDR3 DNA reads TGTGCCAGCTCCCGAGGGGACTCCTACGAGCAGTACTTC.

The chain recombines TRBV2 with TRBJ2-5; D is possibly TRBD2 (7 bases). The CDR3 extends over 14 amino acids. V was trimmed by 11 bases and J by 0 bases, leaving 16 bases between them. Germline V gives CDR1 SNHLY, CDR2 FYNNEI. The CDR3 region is CAAAAGGHQETQYF. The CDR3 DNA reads TGTGCCGCAGCTGCCGGGGGGCACCAAGAGACCCAGTACTTC.

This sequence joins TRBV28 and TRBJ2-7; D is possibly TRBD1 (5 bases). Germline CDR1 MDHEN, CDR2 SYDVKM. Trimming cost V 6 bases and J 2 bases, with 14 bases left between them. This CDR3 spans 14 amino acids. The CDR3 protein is CASSFGRDTYEQYF. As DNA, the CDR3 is TGTGCCAGCAGCTTTGGCAGGGATACCTACGAGCAGTACTTC.

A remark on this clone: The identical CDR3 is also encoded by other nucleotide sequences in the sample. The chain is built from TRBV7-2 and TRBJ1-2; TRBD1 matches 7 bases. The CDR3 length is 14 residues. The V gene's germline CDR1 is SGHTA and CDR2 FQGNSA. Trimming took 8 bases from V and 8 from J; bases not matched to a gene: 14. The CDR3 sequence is CASLSGAGGRGYTF. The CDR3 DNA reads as TGTGCCAGCCTCTCCGGGGCAGGGGGGCGGGGCTACACCTTC.

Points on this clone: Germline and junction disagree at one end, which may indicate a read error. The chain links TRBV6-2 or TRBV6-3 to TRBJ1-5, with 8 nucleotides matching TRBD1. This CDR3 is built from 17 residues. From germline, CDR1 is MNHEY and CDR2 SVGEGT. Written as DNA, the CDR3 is TGTGCCAGCAGTCACCTACAGGGGGATTATAGCAATCGGCCCCAGCATTTT. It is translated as CASSHLQGDYSNRPQHF.

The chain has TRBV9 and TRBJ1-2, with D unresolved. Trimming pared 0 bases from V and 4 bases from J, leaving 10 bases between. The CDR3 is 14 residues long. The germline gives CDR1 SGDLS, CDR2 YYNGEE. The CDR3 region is CASSVAAIGYGYTF. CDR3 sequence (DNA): TGTGCCAGCAGCGTAGCTGCCATAGGCTATGGCTACACCTTC.

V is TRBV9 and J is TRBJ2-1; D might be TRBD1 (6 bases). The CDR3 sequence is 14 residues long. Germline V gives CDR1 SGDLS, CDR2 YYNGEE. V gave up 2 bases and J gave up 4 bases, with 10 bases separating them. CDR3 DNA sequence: TGTGCCAGCAGCGTGAGGGGGAGTTACAATGAGCAGTTCTTC. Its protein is CASSVRGSYNEQFF.

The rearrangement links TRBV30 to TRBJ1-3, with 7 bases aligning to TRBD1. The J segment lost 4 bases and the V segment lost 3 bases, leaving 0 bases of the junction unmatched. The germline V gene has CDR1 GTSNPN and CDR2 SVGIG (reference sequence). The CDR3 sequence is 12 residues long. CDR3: CAWRTGGNTIYF. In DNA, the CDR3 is TGTGCCTGGAGGACAGGGGGAAACACCATATATTTT.

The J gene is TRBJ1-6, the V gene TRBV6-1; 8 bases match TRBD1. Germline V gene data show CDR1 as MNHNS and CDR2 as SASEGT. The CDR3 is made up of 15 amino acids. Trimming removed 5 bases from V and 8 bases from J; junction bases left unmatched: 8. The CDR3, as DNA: TGTGCCAGCAGTTCCACCGACAGGGGTTATTCACCCCTCCACTTT. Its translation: CASSSTDRGYSPLHF.

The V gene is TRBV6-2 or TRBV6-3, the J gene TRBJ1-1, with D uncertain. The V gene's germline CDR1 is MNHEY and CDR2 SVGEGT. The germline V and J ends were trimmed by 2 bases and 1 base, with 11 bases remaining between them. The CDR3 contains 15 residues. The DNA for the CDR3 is TGTGCCAGCAGTTACGTCCAGTGGGGGAACACTGAAGCTTTCTTT. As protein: CASSYVQWGNTEAFF.

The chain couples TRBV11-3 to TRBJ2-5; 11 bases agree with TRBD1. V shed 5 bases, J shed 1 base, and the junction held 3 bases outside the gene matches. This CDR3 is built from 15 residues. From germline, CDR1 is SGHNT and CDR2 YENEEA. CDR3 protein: CASSPGQGVQETQYF. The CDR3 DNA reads TGTGCCAGCAGCCCGGGACAGGGGGTCCAAGAGACCCAGTACTTC. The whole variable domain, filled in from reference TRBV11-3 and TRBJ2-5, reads EAGVVQSPRYKIIEKKQPVAFWCNPISGHNTLYWYLQNLGQGPELLIRYENEEAVDDSQLPKDRFSAERLKGVDSTLKIQPAELGDSAVYLCASSPGQGVQETQYFGPGTRLLVL.